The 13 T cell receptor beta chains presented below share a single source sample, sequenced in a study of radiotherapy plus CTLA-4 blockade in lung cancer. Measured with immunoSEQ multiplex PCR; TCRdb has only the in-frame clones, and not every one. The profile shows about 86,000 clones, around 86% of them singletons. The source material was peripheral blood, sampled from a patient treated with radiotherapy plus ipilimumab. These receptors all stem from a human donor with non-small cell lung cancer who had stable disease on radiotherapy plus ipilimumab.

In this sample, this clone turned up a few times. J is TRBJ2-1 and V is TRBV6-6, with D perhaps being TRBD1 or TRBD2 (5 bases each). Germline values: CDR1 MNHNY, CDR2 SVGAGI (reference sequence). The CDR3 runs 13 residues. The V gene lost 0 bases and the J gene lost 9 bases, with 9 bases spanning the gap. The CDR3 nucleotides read TGTGCCAGCAGTTACTCTCAGGGACCTGAGCAGTTCTTC. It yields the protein CASSYSQGPEQFF.

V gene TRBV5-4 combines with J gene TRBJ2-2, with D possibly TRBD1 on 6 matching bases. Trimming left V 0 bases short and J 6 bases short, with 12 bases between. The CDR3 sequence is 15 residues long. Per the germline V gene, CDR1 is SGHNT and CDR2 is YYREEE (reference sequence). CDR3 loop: CASSLGQAGPGELFF. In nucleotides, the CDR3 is TGTGCCAGCAGCTTGGGACAGGCCGGGCCCGGGGAGCTGTTTTTT.

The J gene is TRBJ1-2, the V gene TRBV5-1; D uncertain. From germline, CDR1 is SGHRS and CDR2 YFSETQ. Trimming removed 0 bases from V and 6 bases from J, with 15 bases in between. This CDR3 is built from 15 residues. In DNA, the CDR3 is TGCGCCAGCAGCTTGGGGGCGGGGAGCGTGGATGGCTACACCTTC. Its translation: CASSLGAGSVDGYTF.

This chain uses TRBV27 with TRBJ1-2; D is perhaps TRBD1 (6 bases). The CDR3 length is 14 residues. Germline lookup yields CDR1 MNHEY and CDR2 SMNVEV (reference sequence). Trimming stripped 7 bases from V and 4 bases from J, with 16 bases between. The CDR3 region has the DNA TGTGCCAGCACCCCACGGGGGGCCCTCTATGGCTACACCTTC. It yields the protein CASTPRGALYGYTF.

Here the CDR3 reads CASSLLIAGGGDTQYF. The CDR3 DNA reads as TGTGCCAGCAGTTTATTAATAGCGGGAGGGGGAGATACGCAGTATTTT. The chain has TRBV28 and TRBJ2-3; 11 bases are shared with TRBD2. With 1 base clipped from V and 5 bases from J, the junction kept 5 bases outside the gene matches. The CDR3 consists of 16 residues. The germline CDR1 and CDR2 sequences are MDHEN and SYDVKM.

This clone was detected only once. The CDR3 loop is CAGLTGGDNTGELFF. In DNA, the CDR3 is TGCGCCGGACTAACAGGGGGCGACAACACCGGGGAGCTGTTTTTT. The J gene is TRBJ2-2, the V gene TRBV10-1, with 9 bases that match TRBD1. From germline, CDR1 is WNHNN and CDR2 SYGVQD (reference sequence). CDR3 length: 15 amino acids. The J segment lost 2 bases and the V segment lost 11 bases, leaving 9 bases of the junction unmatched.

CDR3 amino acids: CASSPNGDPRGNSPLHF. In DNA form, the CDR3 reads TGTGCCAGCTCACCCAACGGGGACCCCAGGGGGAACTCACCCCTCCACTTT. This rearrangement joins TRBV18 to TRBJ1-6; the match to TRBD1 covers 7 bases. CDR3 size: 17 residues. Germline V gives CDR1 KGHSH, CDR2 LQKENI. The V and J ends lost 3 bases and 10 bases, in that order; junction bases with no gene match: 15.

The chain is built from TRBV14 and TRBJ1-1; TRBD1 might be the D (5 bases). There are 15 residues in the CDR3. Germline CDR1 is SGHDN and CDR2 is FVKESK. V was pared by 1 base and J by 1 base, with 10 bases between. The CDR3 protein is CASSQAGRKNTEAFF. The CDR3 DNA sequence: TGTGCCAGCAGCCAAGCGGGACGGAAGAACACTGAAGCTTTCTTT.

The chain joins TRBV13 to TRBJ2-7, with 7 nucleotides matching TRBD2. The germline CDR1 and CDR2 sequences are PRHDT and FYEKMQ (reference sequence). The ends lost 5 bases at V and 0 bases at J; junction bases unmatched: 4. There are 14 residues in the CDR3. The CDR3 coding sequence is TGTGCCAGCAGCAACGGACTAGGCTCCTACGAGCAGTACTTC. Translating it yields CASSNGLGSYEQYF.

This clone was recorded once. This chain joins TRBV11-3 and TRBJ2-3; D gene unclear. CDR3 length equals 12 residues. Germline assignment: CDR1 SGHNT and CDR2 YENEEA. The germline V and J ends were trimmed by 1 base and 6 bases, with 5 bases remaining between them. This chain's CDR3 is CASSLATDTQYF. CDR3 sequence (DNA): TGTGCCAGCAGCTTAGCAACTGATACGCAGTATTTT.

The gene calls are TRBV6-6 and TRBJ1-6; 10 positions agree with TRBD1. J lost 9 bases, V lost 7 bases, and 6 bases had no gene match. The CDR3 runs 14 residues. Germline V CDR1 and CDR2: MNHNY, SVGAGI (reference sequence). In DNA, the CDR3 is TGTGCCAGCAAACCGGGACAGGGGCGTTCACCCCTCCACTTT. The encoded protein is CASKPGQGRSPLHF.

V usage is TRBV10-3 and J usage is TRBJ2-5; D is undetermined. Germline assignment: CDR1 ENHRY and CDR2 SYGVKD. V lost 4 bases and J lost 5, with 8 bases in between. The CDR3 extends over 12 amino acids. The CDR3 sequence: CAISARLETQYF. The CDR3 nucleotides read TGTGCCATCAGTGCGAGGTTGGAGACCCAGTACTTC.

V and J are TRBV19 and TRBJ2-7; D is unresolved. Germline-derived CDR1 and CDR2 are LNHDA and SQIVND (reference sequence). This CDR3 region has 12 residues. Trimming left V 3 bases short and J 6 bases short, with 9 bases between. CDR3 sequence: CASSIDAREQYF. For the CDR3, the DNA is TGTGCCAGTAGTATTGACGCACGCGAGCAGTACTTC.